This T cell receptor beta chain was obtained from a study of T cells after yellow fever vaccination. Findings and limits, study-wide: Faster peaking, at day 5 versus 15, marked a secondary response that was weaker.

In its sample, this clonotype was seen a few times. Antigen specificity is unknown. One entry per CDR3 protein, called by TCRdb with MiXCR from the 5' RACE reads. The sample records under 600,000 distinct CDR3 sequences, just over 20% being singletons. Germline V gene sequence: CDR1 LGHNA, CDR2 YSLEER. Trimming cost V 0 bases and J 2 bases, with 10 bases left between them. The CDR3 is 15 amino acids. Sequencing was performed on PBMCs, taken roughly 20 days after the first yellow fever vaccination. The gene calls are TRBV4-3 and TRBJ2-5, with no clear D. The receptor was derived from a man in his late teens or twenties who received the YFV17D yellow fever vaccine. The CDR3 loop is CASSQDSGAQETQYF. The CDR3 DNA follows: TGCGCCAGCAGCCAAGATTCAGGCGCTCAAGAGACCCAGTACTTC.